Described below is a single T cell receptor beta chain sequence and its context. What it binds is not known. V lost 3 bases and J lost 8; bases outside the gene matches: 10. The CDR3 consists of 15 residues. The V gene's germline CDR1 is MNHEY and CDR2 SMNVEV (reference sequence). TCRdb reprocessed the RT-PCR reads via MiXCR and lists one record per CDR3 protein. Among about 500,000 distinct CDR3 sequences listed, 13% were seen once. These data are taken from a study of response to subunit inactivated influenza vaccine. Whole-study results and caveats: There was a suggestion from the authors that each seasonal influenza vaccination recruits few new T cells.

The material was PBMCs from blood, obtained about 40 days after vaccination. The chain is built from TRBV27 and TRBJ2-1, with 7 bases identical to TRBD1. This sequence originates from a man between 50 and 59 years old who received an inactivated influenza vaccine. CDR3 coding DNA: TGTGCCAGCAGTTTGTGGGACAGTCAACCGGATGAGCAGTTCTTC. Translating gives CASSLWDSQPDEQFF.